This TCR beta chain was obtained from a study of human T cells and chemical hapten exposure. Points from the study as a whole: DPC sensitization left the count of TCRs above 1 in 1000 unchanged.

Using its own MiXCR run on the RACE reads, TCRdb lists one record per CDR3 protein. Here the sample spans 95,000 to 130,000 distinct CDR3 sequences, 9% to 13% being singletons. The time point here: patch test 1, 2 weeks after DPC sensitization. Treatment specified: therapeutic diphenylcyclopropenone sensitization with weekly scalp DPC. Points on this clonotype: The antigen remains unidentified. A much larger clone lies one base from this, so it may be a read error.

This CDR3 is built from 14 residues. Germline CDR1 and CDR2: KGHSH and LQKENI. The origin of this receptor is a woman aged 45-65 years with alopecia areata. Some clones in this sample may be carry-over from other donors' samples. The genes are TRBV18 and TRBJ2-4, with a weak D call TRBD2 (6 bases). Sequencing was performed on whole blood, taken in connection with sensitization to the hapten diphenylcyclopropenone (DPC). The CDR3 region has the DNA TGTGCCAGCTCACCGAGGACTATTGAAAACATTCGGTACTTC. Its translation is CASSPRTIENIRYF.